The 6 T cell receptor beta chains reported below all come from one sample, sequenced in a study of T-cell memory formation after mild COVID-19. TCRdb reprocessed the 5' RACE reads via MiXCR and lists one record per CDR3 protein. In the table there are hundreds of thousands of distinct CDR3 sequences, 15% to 20% of which are singletons. The sample taken for sequencing was PBMCs or a T cell subset sorted from them (not recorded which). Receptors originate from an adult woman who had mild COVID-19 (a few samples of this study predate the infection). Cell type and time point are not known.

CDR3 in DNA: TGTGCCAGCACCCTTAAAGGGCCCCTGTTTCGGAATGAGCAGTTCTTC. Translation gives CASTLKGPLFRNEQFF. The rearrangement links TRBV27 to TRBJ2-1; D remains unclear. CDR1 MNHEY and CDR2 SMNVEV come from the germline V gene (reference sequence). CDR3 length equals 16 residues. The V end lost 7 bases, the J end lost 7 bases, and 23 bases lay between the germline ends.

This clonotype was seen a handful of times. The rearrangement links TRBV25-1 to TRBJ1-2; D gene uncertain. Trimming shortened V by 2 bases and J by 0 bases, and 4 bases separated the two germline ends. Germline assignment: CDR1 MGHDK and CDR2 SYGVNS. This CDR3 is 13 amino acids long. Here the CDR3 DNA reads TGTGCCAGCAGTGAAGTGACTAACTATGGCTACACCTTC. Translated, it gives CASSEVTNYGYTF.

This clonotype has just a few counts. J is TRBJ1-1 and V is TRBV30; the match to TRBD1 covers 7 bases. CDR3 length: 12 amino acids. Germline lookup yields CDR1 GTSNPN and CDR2 SVGIG (reference sequence). The J segment lost 10 bases and the V segment lost 4 bases, leaving 9 bases of the junction unmatched. CDR3 nucleotides: TGTGCCTGGATTGAGGGGGCTTTTGGAGCTTTCTTT. This sequence encodes CAWIEGAFGAFF.

In its sample, this clonotype was seen a few times. The V and J genes are TRBV12-3 or TRBV12-4 and TRBJ2-5; 10 bases are a match to TRBD2. The CDR3 runs to 15 residues. Losses at the gene ends were 6 bases for V and 4 bases for J; bases not matched to a gene: 8. The CDR3 here is CASRPTSGLGETQYF. The CDR3, as DNA: TGTGCCAGCAGACCGACTAGCGGGTTGGGAGAGACCCAGTACTTC.

In its sample, this clonotype was seen a few times. The chain combines TRBV12-3 or TRBV12-4 with TRBJ2-2; D call uncertain. The CDR3 loop spans 13 amino acids. Trimming removed 5 bases at V and 5 bases at J, with 9 bases between. The CDR3 region has the DNA TGTGCCAGCAGTCCCGACGTGACCGGGGAGCTGTTTTTT. This translates into CASSPDVTGELFF.

This clonotype occurred many times. The chain employs TRBV24-1 and TRBJ2-3, with D perhaps matching TRBD2 (6 bases). The V end was cut by 3 bases, the J end by 5 bases, with 14 bases between. Germline V gives CDR1 KGHDR, CDR2 SFDVKD. The CDR3 is 15 residues long. The CDR3 protein is CATSDRGETRDTQYF. CDR3 in DNA: TGTGCCACCAGTGATAGGGGAGAGACTAGAGATACGCAGTATTTT.